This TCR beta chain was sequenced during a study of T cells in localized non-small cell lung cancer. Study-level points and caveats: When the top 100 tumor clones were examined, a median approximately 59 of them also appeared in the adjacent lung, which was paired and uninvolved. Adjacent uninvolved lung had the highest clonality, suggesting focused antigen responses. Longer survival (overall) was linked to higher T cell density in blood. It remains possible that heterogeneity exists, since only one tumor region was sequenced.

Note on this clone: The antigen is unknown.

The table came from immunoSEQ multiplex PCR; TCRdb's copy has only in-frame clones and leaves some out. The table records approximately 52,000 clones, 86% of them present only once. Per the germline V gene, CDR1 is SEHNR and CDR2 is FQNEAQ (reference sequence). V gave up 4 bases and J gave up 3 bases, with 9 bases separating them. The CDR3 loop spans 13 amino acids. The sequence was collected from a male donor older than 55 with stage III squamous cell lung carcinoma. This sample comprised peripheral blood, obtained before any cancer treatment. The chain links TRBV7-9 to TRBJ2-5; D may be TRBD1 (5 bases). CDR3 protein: CASSSTAKETQYF. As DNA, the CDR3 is TGTGCCAGCAGCTCGACAGCAAAAGAGACCCAGTACTTC.